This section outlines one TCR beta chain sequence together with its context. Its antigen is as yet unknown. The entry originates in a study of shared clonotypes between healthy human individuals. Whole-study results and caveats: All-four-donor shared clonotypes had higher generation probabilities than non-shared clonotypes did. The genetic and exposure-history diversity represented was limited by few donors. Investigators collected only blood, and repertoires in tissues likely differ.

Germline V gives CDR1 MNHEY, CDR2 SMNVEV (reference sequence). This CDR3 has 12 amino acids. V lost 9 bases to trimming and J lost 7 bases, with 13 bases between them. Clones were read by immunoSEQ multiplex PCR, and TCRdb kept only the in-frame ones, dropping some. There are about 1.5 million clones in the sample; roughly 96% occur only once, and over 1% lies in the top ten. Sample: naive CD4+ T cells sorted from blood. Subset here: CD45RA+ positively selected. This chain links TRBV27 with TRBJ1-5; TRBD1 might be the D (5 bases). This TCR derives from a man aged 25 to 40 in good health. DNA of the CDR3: TGTGCCAGTGGACGGGGGTTGCAGCCCCAGCATTTT. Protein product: CASGRGLQPQHF.